The 30 T cell receptor beta chains in this list originate from one sample, sequenced in a study of T cell responses to AZD1222 COVID-19 vaccine. Profiling relied on immunoSEQ multiplex PCR, and the TCRdb table lists in-frame clones only, not all of them. The sample lists about 120,000 clones; more than 75% were seen once. The sample consisted of peripheral blood, taken on day 0 of AZD1222 vaccination. The receptors originated from an adult in good health.

The chain combines TRBV29-1 with TRBJ1-5, with TRBD1 matching over 8 bases. The CDR3 has 13 residues. The germline gives CDR1 SQVTM, CDR2 ANQGSEA. Trimming at V came to 6 bases and at J to 2 bases, leaving 3 bases not matched to a gene. The CDR3 reads CSVAQGGNQPQHF. As DNA, the CDR3 is TGCAGCGTGGCACAGGGGGGCAATCAGCCCCAGCATTTT.

For the CDR3, the DNA is TGTGCCAGCAGCTTGGACAGGGAAAACACTGAAGCTTTCTTT. Translated, it gives CASSLDRENTEAFF. The gene calls are TRBV5-4 and TRBJ1-1; D may be TRBD1 (6 bases). The V end was cut by 0 bases, the J end by 2 bases, with 8 bases between. This CDR3 contains 14 residues. The germline CDR1 and CDR2 sequences are SGHNT and YYREEE (reference sequence).

This rearrangement joins TRBV12-3 or TRBV12-4 to TRBJ2-1, with 8 bases identical to TRBD2. The CDR3 spans 13 residues. V lost 6 bases, J lost 6 bases, and 4 bases stayed unmatched. The CDR3 loop reads CASRSGGVNEQFF. Here the CDR3 DNA reads TGTGCCAGCAGGAGCGGGGGAGTCAATGAGCAGTTCTTC.

J is TRBJ2-7 and V is TRBV6-5; D gene uncertain. The germline CDR1 and CDR2 sequences are MNHEY and SVGAGI. The CDR3 has 14 residues. Trimming took off 2 bases at V and 2 bases at J, with 10 bases between the two ends. The CDR3 DNA sequence: TGTGCCAGCAGTTACGCTAACACAGCCTACGAGCAGTACTTC. It encodes CASSYANTAYEQYF.

A single count supports this clone. J is TRBJ2-1 and V is TRBV28, with 7 positions matching TRBD2. Germline V gene sequence: CDR1 MDHEN, CDR2 SYDVKM. The CDR3 is 15 amino acids. Trimming took 4 bases from V and 4 from J; bases not matched to a gene: 7. The CDR3 nucleotides read TGTGCCAGCAGTTCCCCCGGGGGAGGGTACAATGAGCAGTTCTTC. This encodes CASSSPGGGYNEQFF.

This clone was detected only once. This rearrangement joins TRBV7-3 to TRBJ2-3, with 11 bases lining up with TRBD2. Germline V CDR1 and CDR2: SGHTA, FQGTGA. The CDR3 spans 19 residues. V lost 2 bases, J lost 0 bases, and 10 bases stayed unmatched. The CDR3 sequence: CASSLVGVAGGESTDTQYF. In DNA, the CDR3 is TGTGCCAGCAGCTTAGTTGGAGTAGCGGGAGGGGAAAGCACAGATACGCAGTATTTT.

The chain has TRBV28 and TRBJ1-1, with a possible D match to TRBD1 (5 bases). The germline V gene has CDR1 MDHEN and CDR2 SYDVKM. Trimming took 5 bases from V and 3 from J, leaving 19 bases between them. The CDR3 is 16 residues long. In nucleotides, the CDR3 is TGTGCCAGCAGTGACCGGGACGGCCTTGGGGACACTGAAGCTTTCTTT. Translated, it gives CASSDRDGLGDTEAFF.

This clone appeared a few times. The chain couples TRBV20-1 to TRBJ2-2, with 8 bases lining up with TRBD1. The junction had 8 bases not matched to a gene; V was cut back by 3 bases and J by 2 bases. The germline V gene encodes CDR1 DFQATT and CDR2 SNEGSKA (reference sequence). The CDR3 is made up of 16 amino acids. CDR3 sequence: CSASIQGAFNTGELFF. In nucleotides, the CDR3 is TGCAGTGCTAGTATCCAGGGGGCGTTTAACACCGGGGAGCTGTTTTTT.

The chain is built from TRBV28 and TRBJ2-3, with TRBD2 matching 7 bases. CDR1 is MDHEN and CDR2 is SYDVKM in the germline V gene. The CDR3 is made up of 16 amino acids. V lost 7 bases, J lost 6 bases, and 16 bases stayed unmatched. CDR3 in amino acids: CASTGGEAGSMDTQYF. CDR3 nucleotides: TGTGCCAGCACCGGAGGGGAAGCGGGGTCCATGGATACGCAGTATTTT.

The chain recombines TRBV5-1 with TRBJ2-1; D uncertain. Trimming cost V 4 bases and J 7 bases, with 6 bases left between them. Germline V gene data show CDR1 as SGHRS and CDR2 as YFSETQ. The CDR3 is 11 residues long. CDR3 loop: CASSEYNEQFF. DNA of the CDR3: TGCGCCAGCAGCGAATATAATGAGCAGTTCTTC.

J is TRBJ2-2 and V is TRBV11-3, with TRBD2 matching 8 bases. CDR1 is SGHNT, CDR2 YENEEA, per germline. The CDR3 contains 18 residues. Trimming removed 5 bases from V and 7 bases from J; junction bases left unmatched: 18. The CDR3 region has the DNA TGTGCCAGCAGCCCCACGACCTCCGGGACTAGGTCAGGCGGGGAGCTGTTTTTT. As protein: CASSPTTSGTRSGGELFF.

The chain uses TRBV2 and TRBJ1-5; D is uncertain. The germline V and J ends were trimmed by 7 bases and 6 bases, with 16 bases remaining between them. CDR3 size: 14 residues. Germline V gene lookup returns CDR1 SNHLY and CDR2 FYNNEI. In DNA, the CDR3 is TGTGCCAGCACCCGGTCTCAGTCGGGTCAGCCCCAGCATTTT. This codes for CASTRSQSGQPQHF.

The genes are TRBV5-1 and TRBJ2-3; the match to TRBD2 covers 9 bases. With 0 bases clipped from V and 2 bases from J, the junction kept 4 bases outside the gene matches. From germline, CDR1 is SGHRS and CDR2 YFSETQ. This CDR3 comprises 16 residues. CDR3 DNA: TGCGCCAGCAGCTTGGGCGCTAGCGGGAACACAGATACGCAGTATTTT. It yields the protein CASSLGASGNTDTQYF.

CDR3 loop: CASIPGAGTAYSNQPQHF. CDR3 nucleotides: TGTGCCAGCATCCCGGGGGCCGGGACGGCTTATAGCAATCAGCCCCAGCATTTT. This rearrangement joins TRBV28 to TRBJ1-5, with D tentatively TRBD1 (6 bases). This CDR3 is 18 amino acids long. Germline CDR1 and CDR2: MDHEN and SYDVKM. V was pared by 7 bases and J by 0 bases, with 22 bases between.

CDR3 sequence reads: CASSSSPGNEQFF. CDR3 nucleotide sequence: TGCGCCAGCAGCAGCTCCCCGGGCAATGAGCAGTTCTTC. The chain joins TRBV5-1 to TRBJ2-1; D gene uncertain. The CDR3 consists of 13 residues. V lost 4 bases and J 6 bases, leaving 11 bases between the germline ends. Germline V gene sequence: CDR1 SGHRS, CDR2 YFSETQ.

The J gene is TRBJ2-7, the V gene TRBV12-3 or TRBV12-4, with D hard to call. The CDR3 totals 13 residues. Trimming cost V 6 bases and J 2 bases, with 11 bases left between them. CDR3: CASRSSRTYEQYF. For the CDR3, the DNA is TGTGCCAGCAGATCGAGTCGGACCTACGAGCAGTACTTC.

The rearrangement uses TRBV7-2 and TRBJ1-5, with 11 bases identical to TRBD1. Germline assignment: CDR1 SGHTA and CDR2 FQGNSA. This CDR3 comprises 15 residues. V lost 5 bases to trimming and J lost 6 bases; unmatched junction nucleotides: 6. Here the CDR3 reads CASSGRTGGFQPQHF. The CDR3 DNA follows: TGTGCCAGCAGCGGACGGACAGGGGGCTTTCAGCCCCAGCATTTT.

V gene TRBV7-8 combines with J gene TRBJ1-3, with D uncertain. This CDR3 has 15 residues. Germline CDR1 is SGHVS and CDR2 is FQNEAQ. The V and J ends lost 1 base and 7 bases respectively, with 14 bases between them. The CDR3 nucleotides are TGTGCCAGCAGCTTAGTAGGGCAACCTTCGAACACCATATATTTT. Translated: CASSLVGQPSNTIYF.

The chain links TRBV20-1 to TRBJ1-5; D is unclear. This CDR3 contains 15 residues. The germline CDR1 and CDR2 sequences are DFQATT and SNEGSKA (reference sequence). V lost 6 bases and J 2 bases, leaving 17 bases between the germline ends. The CDR3 DNA follows: TGCAGTGCAAGTCAAGTCGGGGTTGGCAATCAGCCCCAGCATTTT. Translating gives CSASQVGVGNQPQHF.

This chain joins TRBV2 and TRBJ1-2, with D unclear. The CDR3 is 13 amino acids. Trimming left V 4 bases short and J 2 bases short, with 8 bases between. Germline CDR1 and CDR2: SNHLY and FYNNEI. The CDR3 here is CASSAEANYGYTF. The CDR3 region has the DNA TGTGCCAGCAGTGCGGAGGCCAACTATGGCTACACCTTC.

This chain connects TRBV19 to TRBJ2-7, with D uncertain. Germline V CDR1 and CDR2: LNHDA, SQIVND (reference sequence). Trimming removed 7 bases at V and 0 bases at J, with 16 bases between. This CDR3 region has 15 residues. The CDR3, as DNA: TGTGCCAGTAATAACCCCGGTAGAAGCTCCTACGAGCAGTACTTC. As protein: CASNNPGRSSYEQYF.

V and J are TRBV5-1 and TRBJ1-2; D is perhaps TRBD1 (5 bases). The CDR3 contains 14 residues. CDR1 is SGHRS and CDR2 is YFSETQ in the germline V gene. V lost 0 bases to trimming and J lost 4 bases, with 10 bases between them. As DNA, the CDR3 is TGCGCCAGCAGCTTGGACAGGACTCGCTATGGCTACACCTTC. This gives the protein CASSLDRTRYGYTF.

J is TRBJ1-2 and V is TRBV28, with 7 nucleotides matching TRBD1. Germline CDR1 is MDHEN and CDR2 is SYDVKM. This CDR3 has 14 amino acids. V lost 2 bases to trimming and J lost 0 bases; unmatched junction nucleotides: 0. CDR3 loop: CASSLRGPNYGYTF. CDR3 nucleotides: TGTGCCAGCAGTTTAAGGGGGCCTAACTATGGCTACACCTTC.

The chain links TRBV28 to TRBJ2-3; D may be TRBD1 (7 bases). Germline V gene sequence: CDR1 MDHEN, CDR2 SYDVKM. Trimming removed 3 bases at V and 4 bases at J, with 17 bases between. CDR3 size: 16 residues. CDR3 in amino acids: CASSFSGQGGPDTQYF. In DNA, the CDR3 is TGTGCCAGCAGTTTCTCAGGGCAGGGGGGCCCAGATACGCAGTATTTT.

CDR3 region: CASSLDSGGRTGELFF. As DNA, the CDR3 is TGTGCCAGCAGCTTGGATTCGGGCGGGCGGACCGGGGAGCTGTTTTTT. This sequence joins TRBV5-6 and TRBJ2-2; D might be TRBD2 (5 bases). The V end was cut by 0 bases, the J end by 5 bases, with 14 bases between. The CDR3 spans 16 residues. Germline V gene lookup returns CDR1 SGHDT and CDR2 YYEEEE. Full variable domain (missing parts from reference TRBV5-6 and TRBJ2-2): DAGVTQSPTHLIKTRGQQVTLRCSPKSGHDTVSWYQQALGQGPQFIFQYYEEEERQRGNFPDRFSGHQFPNYSSELNVNALLLGDSALYLCASSLDSGGRTGELFFGEGSRLTVL.

V is TRBV28 and J is TRBJ1-3; perhaps TRBD1 as D (6 bases). The V end was cut by 6 bases, the J end by 3 bases, with 12 bases between. Germline V gene sequence: CDR1 MDHEN, CDR2 SYDVKM. CDR3 length equals 14 residues. In DNA, the CDR3 is TGTGCCAGCAGGCCACAGGGCGATGGAAACACCATATATTTT. This codes for CASRPQGDGNTIYF.

This rearrangement joins TRBV28 to TRBJ1-6, with TRBD1 identical over 11 bases. With 6 bases clipped from V and 7 bases from J, the junction kept 5 bases outside the gene matches. This CDR3 has 15 amino acids. Looked up from germline, CDR1 is MDHEN and CDR2 is SYDVKM. The DNA of the CDR3 is TGTGCCAGCAGACGGACAGGGGGCATGAATTCACCCCTCCACTTT. Protein: CASRRTGGMNSPLHF. Combining the CDR3 with reference TRBV28 and TRBJ1-6 gives the whole variable domain DVKVTQSSRYLVKRTGEKVFLECVQDMDHENMFWYRQDPGLGLRLIYFSYDVKMKEKGDIPEGYSVSREKKERFSLILESASTNQTSMYLCASRRTGGMNSPLHFGNGTRLTVT.

This sequence joins TRBV7-3 and TRBJ2-1; 7 positions match TRBD2. Germline loops: CDR1 SGHTA, CDR2 FQGTGA. Trimming took 5 bases from V and 0 from J; bases not matched to a gene: 4. This CDR3 is built from 15 residues. The CDR3 loop is CASSPSGTSYNEQFF. The DNA of the CDR3 is TGTGCCAGCAGCCCAAGCGGGACCTCCTACAATGAGCAGTTCTTC.

The V gene is TRBV19, the J gene TRBJ1-5; no firm D call. Between the trimmed V and J ends, which lost 7 bases and 7 bases, there was a span of 14 bases. Germline CDR1 reads LNHDA; CDR2 reads SQIVND (reference sequence). The CDR3 length is 13 residues. CDR3 coding DNA: TGTGCCAGTAACGGCAATTTTAAGCAGCCCCAGCATTTT. Translated, it gives CASNGNFKQPQHF.

The chain joins TRBV11-2 to TRBJ2-1; no firm D call. This CDR3 contains 15 residues. CDR1 is SGHAT and CDR2 is FQNNGV in the germline V gene. V was clipped by 2 bases and J by 4 bases, with 12 bases between them. CDR3 in amino acids: CASSLPGFRYNEQFF. The CDR3 DNA follows: TGTGCCAGCAGCTTACCGGGTTTCAGGTACAATGAGCAGTTCTTC.